These 28 T cell receptor beta chains originate from one sample sequenced in a study of identical twins. TCRdb recomputed calls from the 5' RACE reads with MiXCR, one row per CDR3 protein. The sample lists some 260,000 distinct CDR3 sequences, 11% to 15% occurring once. The sample was memory (CD45RO+) T cells sorted from blood. The source is a woman younger than 35 in good health.

The genes are TRBV5-1 and TRBJ2-7; perhaps TRBD2 as D (5 bases). The V gene's germline CDR1 is SGHRS and CDR2 YFSETQ. The length of the CDR3 is 13 residues. V dropped 2 bases and J dropped 6 bases, with 12 bases sitting between them. Here the CDR3 DNA reads TGCGCCAGCAGCTTAGAGGGATCGGGCGAGCAGTACTTC. It translates to CASSLEGSGEQYF.

This clonotype has a handful of counts. The V gene is TRBV7-9, the J gene TRBJ2-3, with TRBD1 matching over 8 bases. The trim removed 3 bases at V and 5 bases at J, leaving 7 bases unmatched. Germline lookup yields CDR1 SEHNR and CDR2 FQNEAQ (reference sequence). The CDR3 runs to 15 residues. CDR3 in amino acids: CASSFGTGSRDTQYF. The CDR3 DNA is TGTGCCAGCAGCTTTGGGACAGGCAGTAGAGATACGCAGTATTTT.

In this sample, this clonotype turned up a few times. V is TRBV20-1 and J is TRBJ2-3; TRBD2 matches 10 bases. V lost 0 bases, J lost 0 bases, and 18 bases stayed unmatched. The CDR3 is 21 residues long. Germline V gene lookup returns CDR1 DFQATT and CDR2 SNEGSKA (reference sequence). In DNA form, the CDR3 reads TGCAGTGCTAGAGATCGGACGACCCGCACTAGCGGGATCTCTAGCACAGATACGCAGTATTTT. Amino acids: CSARDRTTRTSGISSTDTQYF.

This clonotype was recorded a few times. The V gene is TRBV11-2, the J gene TRBJ2-1; perhaps D is TRBD1 or TRBD2 (5 bases each). Germline V lookup: CDR1 SGHAT, CDR2 FQNNGV. The CDR3 runs 14 residues. V was cut by 5 bases and J by 4 bases, with 12 bases left in between. The CDR3 DNA sequence: TGTGCCAGCAGCCAACGGGACGGGTACAATGAGCAGTTCTTC. Translated: CASSQRDGYNEQFF.

Only a few counts were recorded for this clonotype. The chain links TRBV5-1 to TRBJ1-1; the match to TRBD1 covers 9 bases. With V trimmed by 4 bases and J by 5 bases, 6 bases remained unmatched. Germline CDR1 reads SGHRS; CDR2 reads YFSETQ. The CDR3 is 14 amino acids. The CDR3, as DNA: TGCGCCAGCAGCGTACAGGGGGCGACAACTGAAGCTTTCTTT. This gives the protein CASSVQGATTEAFF.

This clonotype has only a few counts. The chain joins TRBV7-2 to TRBJ2-1, with D unclear. This CDR3 has 12 amino acids. Germline values: CDR1 SGHTA, CDR2 FQGNSA. Deletions cut 5 bases from V and 6 bases from J, with 8 bases between. The CDR3 DNA follows: TGTGCCAGCAGCACAGATTTCAATGAGCAGTTCTTC. Amino acids: CASSTDFNEQFF. Based on the CDR3 plus reference TRBV7-2 and TRBJ2-1, the full variable domain is GAGVSQSPSNKVTEKGKDVELRCDPISGHTALYWYRQSLGQGLEFLIYFQGNSAPDKSGLPSDRFSAERTGGSVSTLTIQRTQQEDSAVYLCASSTDFNEQFFGPGTRLTVL.

V gene TRBV18 combines with J gene TRBJ2-2, with unresolved D. CDR3 length equals 14 residues. The V end lost 4 bases, the J end lost 6 bases, and 12 bases lay between the germline ends. Germline CDR1 is KGHSH and CDR2 is LQKENI. The CDR3 loop is CASSRSSKAGELFF. Written as DNA, the CDR3 is TGTGCCAGCTCACGCTCAAGCAAGGCCGGGGAGCTGTTTTTT.

This clonotype came up a few times. The chain joins TRBV10-1 to TRBJ2-2; D is ambiguous. CDR3 size: 15 residues. In germline, CDR1 is WNHNN, CDR2 SYGVQD (reference sequence). V was pared by 6 bases and J by 1 base, with 12 bases between. The CDR3 DNA sequence: TGCGCCAGCAGGGCGAATCCAGGGAACACCGGGGAGCTGTTTTTT. Protein: CASRANPGNTGELFF.

The rearrangement joins TRBV25-1 to TRBJ2-1; possibly TRBD2 for D (5 bases). CDR1 MGHDK and CDR2 SYGVNS come from the germline V gene. This CDR3 has 15 residues. Trimming pared 1 base from V and 7 bases from J, leaving 14 bases between. In nucleotides, the CDR3 is TGTGCCAGCAGTGAATCTCGGACTGGGGTAAATGAGCAGTTCTTC. Translation gives CASSESRTGVNEQFF.

J is TRBJ2-7 and V is TRBV12-5; no firm D call. Trimming left V 3 bases short and J 7 bases short, with 13 bases between. CDR1 and CDR2 (germline): LGHNT, FRNRAP. This CDR3 has 13 amino acids. The CDR3 coding sequence is TGTGCTAGTGGTTTACCCCACGTGGGTGAGCAGTACTTC. This encodes CASGLPHVGEQYF.

This clonotype turned up a few times. V and J are TRBV9 and TRBJ2-1; 9 bases match TRBD2. V lost 0 bases to trimming and J lost 9 bases; unmatched junction nucleotides: 13. This CDR3 comprises 17 residues. CDR1 and CDR2 from the germline V gene are SGDLS and YYNGEE. Written as DNA, the CDR3 is TGTGCCAGCAGCGTAGCGGGTAGCGGGGGACTACAGGGTGAGCAGTTCTTC. It is translated as CASSVAGSGGLQGEQFF.

V usage is TRBV20-1 and J usage is TRBJ2-5, with TRBD1 as a possible D gene (6 bases). Per the germline V gene, CDR1 is DFQATT and CDR2 is SNEGSKA (reference sequence). There are 15 residues in the CDR3. The germline V and J ends were trimmed by 0 bases and 5 bases, with 16 bases remaining between them. The DNA of the CDR3 is TGCAGTGCTAGAGATAACCGGAAAAGGGGGGAGACCCAGTACTTC. Translated, it gives CSARDNRKRGETQYF.

Only a few counts were recorded for this clonotype. The rearrangement links TRBV6-5 to TRBJ2-6; tentatively, D is TRBD1 (5 bases). Per germline, CDR1 MNHEY and CDR2 SVGAGI. This CDR3 is 16 amino acids long. V was clipped by 0 bases and J by 0 bases, with 6 bases between them. For the CDR3, the DNA is TGTGCCAGCAGTTACTCCGACAGCTCTGGGGCCAACGTCCTGACTTTC. This gives the protein CASSYSDSSGANVLTF.

The V call is TRBV9, the J call TRBJ2-3; D is possibly TRBD2 (5 bases). V gave up 7 bases and J gave up 6 bases, with 15 bases separating them. Germline-derived CDR1 and CDR2 are SGDLS and YYNGEE. There are 13 residues in the CDR3. CDR3: CASGRGPADTQYF. CDR3 sequence (DNA): TGTGCCAGCGGCCGCGGGCCGGCGGATACGCAGTATTTT.

The V call is TRBV20-1, the J call TRBJ2-7; D gene unclear. The germline V gene encodes CDR1 DFQATT and CDR2 SNEGSKA (reference sequence). V was cut by 6 bases and J by 1 base, with 16 bases left in between. CDR3 length: 14 amino acids. As DNA, the CDR3 is TGCAGTGCAACCTTGTTTTCGTCTTCCTACGAGCAGTACTTC. Translated, it gives CSATLFSSSYEQYF.

The chain is built from TRBV16 and TRBJ2-7; tentative D call: TRBD2 (7 bases). The CDR3 has 15 amino acids. Trimming shortened V by 4 bases and J by 5 bases, and 18 bases separated the two germline ends. Germline V gives CDR1 KGHSY, CDR2 FQNENV. The CDR3 loop is CASSPSGGFEDEQYF. The CDR3 nucleotides read TGTGCCAGCAGCCCCTCGGGGGGCTTCGAGGACGAGCAGTACTTC.

This clonotype was observed a handful of times. V is TRBV10-3 and J is TRBJ2-1; 8 bases align to TRBD2. This CDR3 spans 15 amino acids. The trim removed 3 bases at V and 4 bases at J, leaving 5 bases unmatched. In germline, CDR1 is ENHRY, CDR2 SYGVKD. CDR3 in DNA: TGTGCCATCAGTGACAGCGGGGGTGGGTACAATGAGCAGTTCTTC. Its protein is CAISDSGGGYNEQFF.

This clonotype was observed a few times. This chain joins TRBV20-1 and TRBJ1-4; D uncertain. V shed 2 bases and J shed 0 bases, with 4 bases lying between them. The CDR3 totals 13 residues. The germline V gene has CDR1 DFQATT and CDR2 SNEGSKA (reference sequence). CDR3 residues: CSARSATNEKLFF. CDR3 sequence (DNA): TGCAGTGCTAGATCTGCAACTAATGAAAAACTGTTTTTT.

The rearrangement uses TRBV20-1 and TRBJ1-5, with D perhaps matching TRBD1 (6 bases). Germline CDR1 DFQATT, CDR2 SNEGSKA (reference sequence). CDR3 size: 12 residues. V gave up 4 bases and J gave up 6 bases, with 10 bases separating them. CDR3 coding DNA: TGCAGTGCTACGGACAGTAGTCAGCCCCAGCATTTT. Encoded protein: CSATDSSQPQHF.

DNA of the CDR3: TGCAGTGCTAAACGAGGGACATTCAATTCACCCCTCCACTTT. It encodes CSAKRGTFNSPLHF. This sequence joins TRBV20-1 and TRBJ1-6; possibly TRBD1 for D (6 bases). Per germline, CDR1 DFQATT and CDR2 SNEGSKA (reference sequence). Trimming shortened V by 4 bases and J by 7 bases, and 14 bases separated the two germline ends. CDR3 length: 14 residues.

The V call is TRBV12-3 or TRBV12-4, the J call TRBJ2-5; D possibly corresponds to TRBD1 (5 bases). V lost 4 bases and J lost 3, with 15 bases in between. The CDR3 runs 15 residues. CDR3 region: CASSSGIFAKETQYF. CDR3 nucleotides: TGTGCCAGCAGTTCAGGGATATTCGCCAAAGAGACCCAGTACTTC.

The chain is built from TRBV6-5 and TRBJ2-7; possible D gene TRBD2, 7 bases. Trimming removed 2 bases at V and 4 bases at J, with 15 bases between. CDR3 length: 15 amino acids. Germline V gene sequence: CDR1 MNHEY, CDR2 SVGAGI. The CDR3 nucleotides read TGTGCCAGCAGTTACGGGGGGGCCACGGTATACGAGCAGTACTTC. As protein: CASSYGGATVYEQYF.

As to this clonotype: The junction shows a germline mismatch at one end, possibly a read error. The gene calls are TRBV7-7 and TRBJ2-7, with 7 bases fitting TRBD2. Germline V gene sequence: CDR1 SSHAT, CDR2 FNYEAQ (reference sequence). The CDR3 length is 13 residues. The CDR3 protein is CASSLALAAEQYF. CDR3 nucleotide sequence: TGTGCTAGCAGCTTAGCTCTAGCGGCGGAGCAGTACTTC.

Only a few counts were recorded for this clonotype. This chain connects TRBV5-6 to TRBJ2-4; 14 nucleotides match TRBD2. J gave up 9 bases and V 3 bases, and 2 bases lay outside the gene matches. The CDR3 has 14 amino acids. Germline-derived CDR1 and CDR2 are SGHDT and YYEEEE. The DNA of the CDR3 is TGTGCCAGCAGCTCCGGACTAGCGGGGGGCATTCAGTACTTC. This gives the protein CASSSGLAGGIQYF.

This clonotype was seen a handful of times. The chain recombines TRBV20-1 with TRBJ2-5; D possibly corresponds to TRBD2 (7 bases). V lost 0 bases and J lost 5, with 19 bases in between. Per germline, CDR1 DFQATT and CDR2 SNEGSKA (reference sequence). The CDR3 length is 16 residues. The CDR3 region is CSARDWRGLTGETQYF. The CDR3 nucleotides are TGCAGTGCTAGAGATTGGCGGGGGCTTACAGGGGAGACCCAGTACTTC.

This clonotype was seen a few times. The V gene is TRBV7-3, the J gene TRBJ2-2; 7 nucleotides align to TRBD2. This CDR3 spans 13 amino acids. Trimming took 10 bases from V and 1 from J; bases not matched to a gene: 3. CDR1 and CDR2 from the germline V gene are SGHTA and FQGTGA. The CDR3 is CATGGGNTGELFF. The CDR3 region has the DNA TGTGCCACAGGCGGGGGGAACACCGGGGAGCTGTTTTTT.

This chain connects TRBV19 to TRBJ1-2; D not resolved. Germline values: CDR1 LNHDA, CDR2 SQIVND (reference sequence). This CDR3 has 15 amino acids. V lost 6 bases, J lost 0 bases, and 14 bases lay in between. The DNA of the CDR3 is TGTGCCAGTAGGTACAAAACAACGACTAACTATGGCTACACCTTC. The encoded protein is CASRYKTTTNYGYTF.

This clonotype was picked up many times. V and J are TRBV7-9 and TRBJ2-7; the match to TRBD1 covers 10 bases. The CDR3 sequence is 14 residues long. Germline trimming cut 5 bases from V and 8 bases from J; bases unmatched to any gene: 9. Germline CDR1 reads SEHNR; CDR2 reads FQNEAQ (reference sequence). The CDR3 bases are TGTGCCAGCAGCCTGGGACAGGGGAAGAAAAAGCAGTACTTC. Translating gives CASSLGQGKKKQYF.